This is a list of T cell receptor beta chains from one sample in a study of beta chain features in type 1 diabetes. Only in-frame clones appear in the TCRdb table, and some are missing; sequencing was by immunoSEQ multiplex PCR. The sample lists around 350,000 clones; approximately 12% were seen once. The sample was naive CD4+ T cells from blood. The origin of the receptors is a man aged 18 to 35 in good health. Each CDR3 is given with its conserved first and last residue. A D gene is named only where the DNA matches it firmly. Rows give clone size only sometimes, using once, few, many, or a class for an expanded clone.

d_gene,v_gene,len,j_gene,abundance,CDR3aa,CDR3nt
TRBD1,TRBV18,15,TRBJ2-1,few,CASSRTGSSYNEQFF,TGTGCCAGCTCGAGGACAGGGAGCTCCTACAATGAGCAGTTCTTC
NA,TRBV7-7,15,TRBJ2-7,NA,CASSPGVQFSDEQYF,TGTGCTAGCAGCCCAGGAGTCCAGTTTAGCGACGAGCAGTACTTC
TRBD1,TRBV7-8,14,TRBJ1-6,NA,CASSQTGNLSPLHF,TGTGCCAGCAGCCAGACAGGGAATTTGTCACCCCTCCACTTT
TRBD1,TRBV19,15,TRBJ2-7,NA,CASSTIGTGGVEQYF,TGTGCCAGTAGTACGATCGGGACAGGGGGAGTCGAGCAGTACTTC
NA,TRBV21-1,20,TRBJ2-1,NA,CASSNRGGLAGGVPYNEQFF,TGTGCCAGCAGCAATCGGGGAGGACTAGCGGGAGGAGTCCCCTACAATGAGCAGTTCTTC
TRBD1,TRBV10-3,17,TRBJ1-5,NA,CAISDPDRVGSNQPQHF,TGTGCCATCAGTGATCCTGACAGGGTTGGGAGCAATCAGCCCCAGCATTTT
NA,TRBV28,15,TRBJ1-1,NA,CASSPRGTVNTEAFF,TGTGCCAGCTCTCCCCGGGGGACTGTGAACACTGAAGCTTTCTTT
NA,TRBV7-2,13,TRBJ2-7,NA,CASSLQSSYEQYF,TGTGCCAGCAGCTTACAGTCCTCCTACGAGCAGTACTTC
TRBD2,TRBV7-9,18,TRBJ2-3,NA,CASSLRLAGGRSTDTQYF,TGTGCCAGCAGCTTAAGACTAGCGGGAGGGCGGAGCACAGATACGCAGTATTTT
TRBD2,TRBV19,14,TRBJ2-7,few,CASRRLAGVHEQYF,TGTGCCAGTAGGAGACTAGCGGGAGTCCACGAGCAGTACTTC
NA,TRBV28,12,TRBJ2-5,NA,CASSFSRETQYF,TGTGCCAGCAGTTTTTCCCGAGAGACCCAGTACTTC
NA,TRBV6-5,14,TRBJ2-7,NA,CASSQTRRTYEQYF,TGTGCCAGCAGTCAGACGAGGCGGACCTACGAGCAGTACTTC
NA,TRBV7-8,16,TRBJ2-1,NA,CASSLRFSLLYNEQFF,TGTGCCAGCAGCTTAAGGTTCAGTCTACTATACAATGAGCAGTTCTTC
TRBD1,TRBV11-2,17,TRBJ2-7,NA,CASSLVRGTGGHYEQYF,TGTGCCAGCAGCTTAGTAAGGGGGACAGGGGGGCACTACGAGCAGTACTTC
TRBD1,TRBV7-2,14,TRBJ1-4,few,CASSSRTGDEKLFF,TGTGCCAGCAGCTCAAGGACAGGGGATGAAAAACTGTTTTTT
TRBD1,TRBV16,16,TRBJ2-7,NA,CASSQLLLGQTYEQYF,TGTGCCAGCAGCCAATTGCTGTTGGGACAGACCTACGAGCAGTACTTC
NA,TRBV30,13,TRBJ2-7,NA,CAWSRLQASEQYF,TGTGCCTGGAGTAGGTTACAGGCCAGCGAGCAGTACTTC
NA,TRBV5-4,13,TRBJ2-5,NA,CASSGPGHETQYF,TGTGCCAGCAGCGGACCGGGACACGAGACCCAGTACTTC
NA,TRBV9,15,TRBJ2-7,few,CASSVHDRSSYEQYF,TGTGCCAGCAGCGTCCACGACAGATCCTCCTACGAGCAGTACTTC
TRBD2,TRBV7-2,16,TRBJ2-3,few,CASSAKRTSGRDTQYF,TGTGCCAGCAGCGCCAAAAGGACTAGCGGTCGGGATACGCAGTATTTT
NA,TRBV28,13,TRBJ1-2,NA,CASSLSQGYGYTF,TGTGCCAGCAGTTTGTCCCAGGGATATGGCTACACCTTC
TRBD1,TRBV29-1,12,TRBJ1-5,few,CSVGTGDQPQHF,TGCAGCGTTGGCACAGGGGATCAGCCCCAGCATTTT
NA,TRBV10-3,12,TRBJ2-7,NA,CASAGGSGEQYF,TGTGCCAGCGCGGGCGGGTCCGGCGAGCAGTACTTC
TRBD2,TRBV10-3,14,TRBJ2-3,few,CAIRTSGDTDTQYF,TGTGCCATCAGGACTAGCGGAGACACAGATACGCAGTATTTT
NA,TRBV18,15,TRBJ1-1,few,CASSPRQLRSTEAFF,TGTGCCAGCTCACCACGACAGTTGAGGAGCACTGAAGCTTTCTTT
TRBD2,TRBV29-1,15,TRBJ2-1,few,CSDTGTTSKGDEQFF,TGCAGCGACACCGGGACTACCTCAAAAGGGGATGAGCAGTTCTTC
TRBD2,TRBV7-2,14,TRBJ2-7,NA,CASSSLAEFYEQYF,TGTGCCAGCAGCTCACTAGCGGAATTCTACGAGCAGTACTTC
NA,TRBV5-1,14,TRBJ2-1,NA,CASSLAAGNNEQFF,TGCGCCAGCAGCTTGGCCGCCGGGAACAATGAGCAGTTCTTC
NA,TRBV5-4,16,TRBJ2-1,few,CASTIAGPSSYNEQFF,TGTGCCAGCACCATTGCAGGGCCTAGCTCCTACAATGAGCAGTTCTTC
NA,TRBV30,13,TRBJ1-4,NA,CAWSVIGGEKLFF,TGTGCCTGGAGTGTCATCGGGGGTGAAAAACTGTTTTTT
NA,TRBV6-5,13,TRBJ2-7,NA,CASRGRGVYEQYF,TGTGCCAGCAGGGGAAGGGGTGTCTACGAGCAGTACTTC
TRBD2,TRBV2,15,TRBJ2-7,few,CASTRTSGGSYEQYF,TGTGCCAGCACCCGGACTAGCGGGGGGTCCTACGAGCAGTACTTC
NA,TRBV29-1,11,TRBJ2-1,many,CSVAGNHEQFF,TGCAGCGTTGCGGGGAATCATGAGCAGTTCTTC
NA,TRBV6-1,13,TRBJ2-3,few,CASRPRGTDTQYF,TGTGCCAGCAGACCTCGAGGCACAGATACGCAGTATTTT
TRBD1,TRBV27,14,TRBJ1-6,NA,CASRIGTDGAPLHF,TGTGCCAGCAGGATCGGGACAGACGGGGCACCCCTCCACTTT
NA,TRBV6-6,14,TRBJ1-1,NA,CACRGWARGTEAFF,TGTGCCTGCCGGGGGTGGGCGCGAGGGACTGAAGCTTTCTTT
NA,TRBV9,17,TRBJ1-3,NA,CASSPTPRSNSGNTIYF,TGTGCCAGCAGCCCCACGCCTAGAAGTAACTCTGGAAACACCATATATTTT
TRBD1,TRBV4-2,16,TRBJ2-7,few,CASSQEGRTGNHEQYF,TGTGCCAGCAGCCAAGAGGGCCGGACAGGGAACCACGAGCAGTACTTC
NA,TRBV30,12,TRBJ1-4,NA,CAWSVRGRKLFF,TGTGCCTGGAGTGTACGGGGGAGAAAACTGTTTTTT
NA,TRBV5-1,13,TRBJ2-1,NA,CASRFQGGNEQFF,TGCGCCAGCAGATTCCAAGGGGGCAATGAGCAGTTCTTC
NA,TRBV7-2,16,TRBJ2-3,NA,CASSLFLDPSTDTQYF,TGTGCCAGCAGCTTATTCCTAGACCCCAGCACAGATACGCAGTATTTT